The clone carrying this T cell receptor (beta chain) was recorded at least ten times. Its antigen is unidentified. This sample was included in a study of T cell repertoires in cytomegalovirus infection. Turning to the study itself: Indicated by public TCR beta signatures were CMV infection and matching HLA type.

Study conclusions and caveats: Totalled public TCR beta family frequency picked out people who carried CMV plus the relevant HLA.

This CDR3 comprises 15 residues. V was cut by 0 bases and J by 7 bases, with 14 bases left in between. Germline assignment: CDR1 SGDLS and CDR2 YYNGEE. TCRdb reanalysed the reads using MiXCR and keeps one entry per CDR3 protein. The sample carries fewer than 550,000 distinct CDR3 sequences, 10% to 12% recorded once. Sequencing was carried out using PBMCs. This chain connects TRBV9 to TRBJ1-5, with D possibly being TRBD1 (6 bases). The clonotype originates from a human donor in good health (CMV status not recorded). Some clones in this sample may be carry-over from other donors' samples. Written as DNA, the CDR3 is TGTGCCAGCAGCGTAGTGGCGGGGGCAAACCAGCCCCAGCATTTT. Its protein product is CASSVVAGANQPQHF.